This is a list of T cell receptor beta chains from one sample in a study of blood T cell repertoires in COVID-19. Profiled with immunoSEQ multiplex PCR; TCRdb holds only in-frame clones, not every one. Among 95,000 to 110,000 clones listed, 84% were seen once. Material for sequencing was peripheral blood. The receptors were gathered from a man aged 55 to 70 with acute or convalescent COVID-19. CDR3s include the opening cysteine and the closing phenylalanine or tryptophan. D genes are given only for firm matches. A row's size may be missing; if present it is once, few, many or a size class.

TRBJ1-5 | - | - | TRBV18 | CASSPRGSQDQPQHF | TGTGCCAGCTCACCGCGCGGCAGCCAAGATCAGCCCCAGCATTTT
TRBJ1-5 | - | - | TRBV28 | CASQGSWQPQHF | TGTGCCAGTCAGGGAAGCTGGCAGCCCCAGCATTTT
TRBJ1-2 | - | - | TRBV28 | CASSPGGDSGYGYTF | TGTGCCAGCAGCCCAGGCGGGGATTCGGGCTATGGCTACACCTTC
TRBJ2-3 | TRBD2 | - | TRBV25-1 | CASSASSGSNWGDTQYF | TGTGCCAGCAGTGCTTCTAGCGGGAGTAACTGGGGAGATACGCAGTATTTT
TRBJ1-1 | - | - | TRBV6-5 | CASSYSRGSTEAFF | TGTGCCAGCAGTTACTCGCGGGGTTCCACTGAAGCTTTCTTT
TRBJ1-3 | - | - | TRBV4-2 | CAAGLEGSGNTIYF | TGTGCCGCGGGACTAGAGGGATCTGGAAACACCATATATTTT
TRBJ1-3 | TRBD1 | - | TRBV28 | CASDSADRGRTFSGNTIYF | TGTGCCAGCGACTCCGCGGACAGGGGGCGAACCTTCTCTGGAAACACCATATATTTT
TRBJ2-2 | TRBD1 | - | TRBV6-5 | CASSTDRGPGELFF | TGTGCCAGCAGTACTGACAGGGGGCCCGGGGAGCTGTTTTTT
TRBJ2-1 | TRBD1 | - | TRBV5-1 | CASSLEQGGLDEQFF | TGCGCCAGCAGCTTGGAACAGGGGGGTCTTGATGAGCAGTTCTTC
TRBJ1-4 | TRBD1 | - | TRBV28 | CASSQLIRDRRFPRRTNEKLFF | TGTGCCAGCAGCCAACTGATAAGGGACAGGAGATTCCCTAGGCGAACTAATGAAAAACTGTTTTTT
TRBJ2-5 | - | - | TRBV18 | CASSPAVLETQYF | TGTGCCAGCTCACCGGCGGTATTGGAGACCCAGTACTTC
TRBJ1-1 | - | many | TRBV11-3 | CASSGAGETEAFF | TGTGCCAGCAGCGGTGCGGGGGAGACTGAAGCTTTCTTT
TRBJ1-6 | TRBD1 | - | TRBV11-3 | CASSFDRDSPLHF | TGTGCCAGCAGCTTCGACAGGGATTCACCCCTCCACTTT
TRBJ1-1 | TRBD1 | - | TRBV5-1 | CASCDFPGGTEAFF | TGCGCCAGCTGTGATTTTCCAGGGGGCACTGAAGCTTTCTTT
TRBJ2-3 | - | - | TRBV12-5 | CASGLSAATDTQYF | TGTGCTAGTGGTTTGAGCGCAGCCACAGATACGCAGTATTTT
TRBJ2-1 | - | once | TRBV5-1 | CASSLRQDEQFF | TGCGCCAGCAGCTTGAGACAGGATGAGCAGTTCTTC
TRBJ1-5 | - | few | TRBV19 | CASTRDSYQPQHF | TGTGCCAGTACCCGGGACTCTTATCAGCCCCAGCATTTT
TRBJ2-5 | TRBD1 | few | TRBV5-1 | CASSLLTTQGAETQYF | TGCGCCAGCAGCCTACTAACTACTCAGGGGGCAGAGACCCAGTACTTC
TRBJ1-2 | TRBD1 | - | TRBV7-2 | CASSPTGGTGAGYTF | TGTGCCAGCAGCCCCACTGGGGGGACAGGGGCTGGCTACACCTTC
TRBJ2-2 | TRBD2 | - | TRBV18 | CASSPPAGSGELFF | TGTGCCAGCTCACCACCAGCGGGGTCCGGGGAGCTGTTTTTT
TRBJ1-5 | - | - | TRBV5-1 | CASSVGPGYAQPQHF | TGCGCCAGCAGCGTGGGACCGGGGTACGCTCAGCCCCAGCATTTT
TRBJ2-5 | TRBD1 | - | TRBV6-1 | CASSEAGRGRETQYF | TGTGCCAGCAGTGAAGCGGGCAGGGGGCGAGAGACCCAGTACTTC
TRBJ2-3 | - | - | TRBV28 | CASSFVSTDTQYF | TGTGCCAGCAGTTTCGTCAGCACAGATACGCAGTATTTT
TRBJ1-3 | - | - | TRBV3-1/TRBV3-2 | CASSQDRNTIYF | TGTGCCAGCAGCCAAGACAGAAACACCATATATTTT
TRBJ2-1 | - | few | TRBV4-2 | CASSQASASQNEQFF | TGTGCCAGCAGCCAAGCTTCCGCTTCTCAGAATGAGCAGTTCTTC
TRBJ1-2 | TRBD1 | - | TRBV27 | CASSTGTGEKYTF | TGTGCCAGCAGTACCGGGACAGGGGAAAAGTACACCTTC
TRBJ1-2 | - | - | TRBV11-3 | CASSFSSAEPYGYTF | TGTGCCAGCAGCTTCTCGTCTGCGGAACCCTATGGCTACACCTTC
TRBJ2-2 | TRBD2 | - | TRBV15 | CATSKTSGSYGELFF | TGTGCCACCAGTAAGACTAGCGGGAGTTACGGGGAGCTGTTTTTT
TRBJ1-1 | - | many | TRBV29-1 | CSIPGGNTNTEAFF | TGCAGCATTCCTGGGGGCAATACTAACACTGAAGCTTTCTTT
TRBJ2-1 | - | - | TRBV6-5 | CAIAPHSLANEQFF | TGTGCCATTGCGCCCCACTCGCTTGCCAATGAGCAGTTCTTC
TRBJ2-3 | TRBD1 | - | TRBV5-4 | CASSIRQGPGGTDTQYF | TGTGCCAGCAGCATTCGACAGGGCCCTGGGGGCACAGATACGCAGTATTTT
TRBJ2-2 | - | - | TRBV5-4 | CASSLGGLPTDTGELFF | TGTGCCAGCAGCTTAGGAGGACTACCCACCGACACCGGGGAGCTGTTTTTT
TRBJ1-2 | - | - | TRBV3-1/TRBV3-2 | CASSQAQGTVYGYTF | TGTGCCAGCAGCCAAGCTCAGGGGACGGTCTATGGCTACACCTTC
TRBJ1-5 | - | - | TRBV28 | CASSFWSQPQHF | TGTGCCAGCAGTTTTTGGAGCCAGCCCCAGCATTTT
TRBJ2-6 | - | - | TRBV7-9 | CASSFSAGTFFSGANVLTF | TGTGCCAGCAGCTTCAGCGCCGGGACATTCTTCTCTGGGGCCAACGTCCTGACTTTC
TRBJ2-7 | - | - | TRBV29-1 | CSVVALGGRAYEQYF | TGCAGCGTTGTGGCCCTGGGGGGGCGAGCCTACGAGCAGTACTTC
TRBJ1-1 | - | - | TRBV3-1/TRBV3-2 | CASSQVRGSGQRLNTEAFF | TGTGCCAGCAGCCAAGTTAGGGGGAGCGGACAGAGATTGAACACTGAAGCTTTCTTT
TRBJ2-7 | - | - | TRBV5-1 | CASSLDPAGGEQYF | TGCGCCAGCAGCTTGGATCCAGCCGGCGGCGAGCAGTACTTC
TRBJ2-7 | - | - | TRBV11-2 | CASRRRQGAGGEQYF | TGTGCCAGCAGGAGGAGACAGGGAGCCGGGGGCGAGCAGTACTTC
TRBJ2-7 | - | - | TRBV28 | CASRIATPLLLRAKQYF | TGTGCCAGCAGAATAGCGACCCCTTTACTCTTACGAGCTAAGCAGTACTTC
TRBJ2-1 | - | - | TRBV6-5 | CASSYAAGHRGNEQFF | TGTGCCAGCAGTTACGCGGCGGGGCACCGGGGGAATGAGCAGTTCTTC
TRBJ1-6 | TRBD1 | - | TRBV7-9 | CASRPSDRVLSPLHF | TGTGCCAGCAGACCTTCGGACAGGGTCTTATCACCCCTCCACTTT
TRBJ1-6 | TRBD1 | few | TRBV6-5 | CASSPDRDYNSPLHF | TGTGCCAGCAGTCCAGACAGGGACTATAATTCACCCCTCCACTTT
TRBJ1-1 | - | - | TRBV7-2 | CASSTRGLGAEAFF | TGTGCCAGCAGCACACGGGGTTTGGGTGCTGAAGCTTTCTTT
TRBJ2-1 | TRBD2 | - | TRBV24-1 | CATSDSGTSGSRRYNEQFF | TGTGCCACCAGTGATTCCGGGACTAGCGGAAGCCGGCGCTACAATGAGCAGTTCTTC
TRBJ1-6 | TRBD1 | - | TRBV7-9 | CASSPTGVSPLHF | TGTGCCAGCAGCCCTACAGGGGTTTCACCCCTCCACTTT
TRBJ2-1 | - | - | TRBV5-4 | CASSQRQLNNEQFF | TGTGCCAGCAGCCAACGACAGCTAAACAATGAGCAGTTCTTC
TRBJ2-5 | TRBD1 | - | TRBV19 | CASSILDRDPSTQYF | TGTGCCAGTAGTATCCTCGACAGGGACCCCTCGACCCAGTACTTC
TRBJ2-5 | - | - | TRBV5-4 | CASSFVGSSQTQYF | TGTGCCAGCAGCTTTGTTGGCAGTAGCCAGACCCAGTACTTC
TRBJ2-1 | - | - | TRBV6-5 | CASGGAIYNEQFF | TGTGCCAGCGGGGGGGCGATCTACAATGAGCAGTTCTTC
TRBJ2-3 | - | - | TRBV5-1 | CASSPGGSSGRDTQYF | TGCGCCAGCAGCCCAGGGGGTTCAAGCGGGCGGGATACGCAGTATTTT
TRBJ2-7 | TRBD1 | - | TRBV5-1 | CASTQTGQGLGEQYF | TGCGCCAGCACCCAGACAGGGCAGGGGTTGGGCGAGCAGTACTTC
TRBJ1-1 | - | few | TRBV7-9 | CASSLQSNTEAFF | TGTGCCAGCAGCTTACAGTCGAACACTGAAGCTTTCTTT
TRBJ2-7 | TRBD2 | - | TRBV28 | CASSFFRGGEQYF | TGTGCCAGCAGTTTTTTTAGGGGAGGGGAGCAGTACTTC
TRBJ2-3 | TRBD2 | - | TRBV6-1 | CASSEGGAGATDTQYF | TGTGCCAGCAGTGAAGGAGGAGCGGGAGCGACAGATACGCAGTATTTT
TRBJ2-1 | - | - | TRBV5-1 | CASSPWGLSYHEQFF | TGCGCCAGCAGCCCTTGGGGACTGTCCTATCATGAGCAGTTCTTC
TRBJ2-1 | - | - | TRBV5-5 | CASSTDGRLSYNEQFF | TGTGCCAGCAGCACGGACGGCCGACTATCCTACAATGAGCAGTTCTTC
TRBJ1-1 | - | - | TRBV16 | CASSRDRNTEAFF | TGTGCCAGCAGCCGCGACAGAAACACTGAAGCTTTCTTT
TRBJ2-5 | TRBD1 | once | TRBV28 | CASTGTGPETQYF | TGTGCCAGCACCGGGACAGGCCCAGAGACCCAGTACTTC
TRBJ2-3 | - | - | TRBV7-6 | CASSLDYTDTQYF | TGTGCCAGCAGCTTGGACTACACAGATACGCAGTATTTT